Listed below are T cell receptor beta chains from one sample, sequenced in a study of cytomegalovirus exposure and HLA in healthy donors. Method: immunoSEQ multiplex PCR; TCRdb's copy keeps in-frame clones and lacks some. The sample has around 150,000 clones, 85% to 90% seen once. The material sequenced was PBMCs. The receptors stem from a woman under 30 in good health and CMV-seropositive. Each CDR3 is given with its conserved first and last residue.

j_gene: TRBJ1-2; v_gene: TRBV5-1; CDR3aa: CASSFGAKRRYTF
j_gene: TRBJ2-1; v_gene: TRBV27; CDR3aa: CASSLWSGGARGSSQFF
j_gene: TRBJ2-7; v_gene: TRBV18; CDR3aa: CASSTPGTSGSYEQYF
j_gene: TRBJ1-2; v_gene: TRBV28; CDR3aa: CASSANRAGYTF
j_gene: TRBJ1-4; v_gene: TRBV7-9; CDR3aa: CASSMTGVDEKLFF
j_gene: TRBJ2-5; v_gene: TRBV9; CDR3aa: CASSSGLGETQYF
j_gene: TRBJ1-1; v_gene: TRBV21-1; CDR3aa: CASSKGVVETEAFF
j_gene: TRBJ2-1; v_gene: TRBV7-3; CDR3aa: CASSSGQGAYNEQFF
j_gene: TRBJ2-1; v_gene: TRBV4-2; CDR3aa: CASSQEKRDEQFF
j_gene: TRBJ2-1; v_gene: TRBV2; CDR3aa: CASSLSQGGDEQFF
j_gene: TRBJ2-7; v_gene: TRBV15; CDR3aa: CATSNPAGGLSYEQYF
j_gene: TRBJ2-1; v_gene: TRBV18; CDR3aa: CASSPGEVLRNNEQFF
j_gene: TRBJ2-1; v_gene: TRBV7-3; CDR3aa: CASSSGQNNEQFF
j_gene: TRBJ2-7; v_gene: TRBV14; CDR3aa: CASSPGHSWEQYF